The 31 T cell receptor beta chains listed next were all sequenced from one sample in a study of shared clonotypes between healthy human individuals. Using immunoSEQ multiplex PCR, the repertoire was profiled, and TCRdb retains in-frame clones only, with some absent. The sample consists of roughly 1.5 million clones, 98% of them appearing once. The source material was naive CD4+ T cells sorted from blood. The subset: CD45RA+ positively selected. The receptors here all came from a man between 25 and 39 years old in good health.

In this sample, this clone turned up once. This specimen includes other DNA sequences encoding the same CDR3. This rearrangement joins TRBV7-2 to TRBJ2-1, with 8 bases aligning to TRBD2. Germline V gives CDR1 SGHTA, CDR2 FQGNSA. The CDR3 runs 16 residues. The trim removed 1 base at V and 1 base at J, leaving 3 bases unmatched. The CDR3 protein is CASSLVGTSSYNEQFF. The CDR3 DNA follows: TGTGCCAGCAGCTTAGTAGGGACTAGTTCCTACAATGAGCAGTTCTTC.

This rearrangement joins TRBV7-9 to TRBJ1-2, with a tentative D call TRBD1 (5 bases). Trimming left V 1 base short and J 7 bases short, with 10 bases between. Germline CDR1 SEHNR, CDR2 FQNEAQ (reference sequence). The CDR3 is made up of 13 amino acids. CDR3 coding DNA: TGTGCCAGCAGCTTAGTGGGACGGGGTGGCTACACCTTC. Encoded protein: CASSLVGRGGYTF.

The chain links TRBV6-4 to TRBJ2-3, with D possibly matching TRBD2 (6 bases). Germline V gives CDR1 MRHNA, CDR2 SNTAGT. V was cut by 0 bases and J by 2 bases, with 15 bases left in between. The CDR3 contains 17 residues. CDR3 nucleotides: TGTGCCAGCAGTGACTCTCTGTCGGCGGGATCCACAGATACGCAGTATTTT. Its protein is CASSDSLSAGSTDTQYF.

V is TRBV5-1 and J is TRBJ2-1; 11 bases fit TRBD2. The trim removed 4 bases at V and 4 bases at J, leaving 7 bases unmatched. CDR3 size: 16 residues. CDR1 and CDR2 from the germline V gene are SGHRS and YFSETQ. The CDR3 reads CASSRTRLAGYNEQFF. Written as DNA, the CDR3 is TGCGCCAGCAGCCGGACCCGACTAGCGGGGTACAATGAGCAGTTCTTC.

The chain combines TRBV6-1 with TRBJ2-3; D gene unclear. The CDR3 runs 16 residues. Trimming shortened V by 2 bases and J by 2 bases, and 14 bases separated the two germline ends. In germline, CDR1 is MNHNS, CDR2 SASEGT. As DNA, the CDR3 is TGTGCCAGCAGTGAACAAGGGAACACTATCACAGATACGCAGTATTTT. As protein: CASSEQGNTITDTQYF.

V usage is TRBV11-2 and J usage is TRBJ2-6; D is unresolved. Trimming took 5 bases from V and 0 from J, leaving 11 bases between them. The CDR3 covers 16 residues. Germline loops: CDR1 SGHAT, CDR2 FQNNGV. CDR3 sequence: CASSPGEDSGANVLTF. The CDR3 DNA reads as TGTGCCAGCAGCCCAGGTGAGGACTCTGGGGCCAACGTCCTGACTTTC.

This rearrangement joins TRBV9 to TRBJ2-3; 10 bases line up with TRBD1. Germline lookup yields CDR1 SGDLS and CDR2 YYNGEE. The CDR3 loop spans 17 amino acids. Trimming at V came to 2 bases and at J to 6 bases, leaving 12 bases not matched to a gene. The DNA for the CDR3 is TGTGCCAGCAGCGTTAGAGGGGGACAGGGGACCCCCGATACGCAGTATTTT. Amino acids: CASSVRGGQGTPDTQYF.

This rearrangement joins TRBV30 to TRBJ1-2; D call uncertain. The CDR3 is 13 amino acids. The V and J ends lost 0 bases and 3 bases respectively, with 8 bases between them. Germline V gene sequence: CDR1 GTSNPN, CDR2 SVGIG (reference sequence). The CDR3 here is CAWSVGVDYGYTF. The CDR3 DNA reads as TGTGCCTGGAGTGTAGGAGTAGACTATGGCTACACCTTC.

The chain couples TRBV9 to TRBJ2-1, with 10 bases matching TRBD2. Losses at the gene ends were 1 base for V and 5 bases for J; bases not matched to a gene: 6. CDR3 length equals 16 residues. CDR1 is SGDLS, CDR2 YYNGEE, per germline. CDR3 DNA sequence: TGTGCCAGCAGCGTAACCCCTAGCGGGAGAAACAATGAGCAGTTCTTC. As protein: CASSVTPSGRNNEQFF.

The rearrangement joins TRBV27 to TRBJ2-7; tentatively, D is TRBD1 (5 bases). The CDR3 contains 15 residues. Germline assignment: CDR1 MNHEY and CDR2 SMNVEV (reference sequence). Trimming removed 4 bases at V and 7 bases at J, with 20 bases between. Here the CDR3 reads CASSSLPQGMREQYF. DNA of the CDR3: TGTGCCAGCAGTTCCCTTCCGCAGGGAATGAGGGAGCAGTACTTC.

This clone was seen once. The V gene is TRBV5-1, the J gene TRBJ2-7; D unresolved. V was clipped by 1 base and J by 3 bases, with 8 bases between them. Germline CDR1 reads SGHRS; CDR2 reads YFSETQ. The CDR3 runs 13 residues. CDR3: CASSLNSYYEQYF. The CDR3 nucleotides are TGCGCCAGCAGCTTGAATAGCTACTACGAGCAGTACTTC.

This sequence joins TRBV30 and TRBJ2-5, with TRBD2 matching 12 bases. Germline CDR1 GTSNPN, CDR2 SVGIG (reference sequence). V trimming: 1 base; J trimming: 4 bases; junction bases outside the gene matches: 13. The CDR3 has 18 residues. The CDR3 region is CAWSEQRLAGAVGETQYF. In DNA form, the CDR3 reads TGTGCCTGGAGTGAGCAAAGACTAGCGGGAGCGGTTGGAGAGACCCAGTACTTC.

This clone was seen just once. The V and J genes are TRBV18 and TRBJ1-4; 8 bases fit TRBD1. The length of the CDR3 is 15 residues. Germline V lookup: CDR1 KGHSH, CDR2 LQKENI. After removal of 6 bases from V and 5 bases from J, the junction contained 8 bases not matched to a gene. The CDR3 is CASSVRDRPNEKLFF. The CDR3 nucleotides read TGTGCCAGCTCTGTTCGGGACAGGCCGAATGAAAAACTGTTTTTT.

The V call is TRBV10-3, the J call TRBJ2-1; TRBD1 agrees at 7 bases. The CDR3 has 12 residues. Germline V CDR1 and CDR2: ENHRY, SYGVKD. The junction had 4 bases not matched to a gene; V was cut back by 6 bases and J by 8 bases. The CDR3 region has the DNA TGTGCCATCAGGACAGGGTCCCATGAGCAGTTCTTC. Its translation: CAIRTGSHEQFF.

V gene TRBV27 combines with J gene TRBJ2-7; D unclear. V lost 6 bases, J lost 0 bases, and 6 bases lay in between. This CDR3 contains 12 residues. CDR1 MNHEY and CDR2 SMNVEV come from the germline V gene (reference sequence). CDR3 in DNA: TGTGCCAGCAGGGACCGCTCCTACGAGCAGTACTTC. This translates into CASRDRSYEQYF.

The rearrangement links TRBV5-6 to TRBJ1-4; D is perhaps TRBD1 (5 bases). The CDR3 spans 14 residues. Germline CDR1 SGHDT, CDR2 YYEEEE. Trimming pared 2 bases from V and 8 bases from J, leaving 13 bases between. The CDR3 here is CASSFINGGEKLFF. The CDR3 nucleotides read TGTGCCAGCAGCTTCATCAATGGGGGGGAAAAACTGTTTTTT.

The chain couples TRBV7-2 to TRBJ2-3; 10 positions agree with TRBD2. The germline gives CDR1 SGHTA, CDR2 FQGNSA. The trim removed 1 base at V and 7 bases at J, leaving 8 bases unmatched. CDR3 length: 16 residues. For the CDR3, the DNA is TGTGCCAGCAGCTTAGTTTCGACTAGCGGGTCAAATACGCAGTATTTT. Amino acids: CASSLVSTSGSNTQYF.

This chain joins TRBV10-2 and TRBJ2-7; TRBD2 agrees at 7 bases. The CDR3 is made up of 19 amino acids. The J segment lost 0 bases and the V segment lost 3 bases, leaving 17 bases of the junction unmatched. Germline V gene sequence: CDR1 WSHSY, CDR2 SAAADI. Written as DNA, the CDR3 is TGCGCCAGCAGTGACGGTAGTAGCGGGCTCCACGTGGCCTCCTACGAGCAGTACTTC. It is translated as CASSDGSSGLHVASYEQYF.

The CDR3 DNA reads as TGTGCCAGCCGGGAGCGACATCAGCCCCAGCATTTT. Encoded protein: CASRERHQPQHF. The chain has TRBV28 and TRBJ1-5, with D unresolved. Germline loops: CDR1 MDHEN, CDR2 SYDVKM. Trimming stripped 8 bases from V and 5 bases from J, with 10 bases between. The CDR3 is 12 residues long.

The J gene is TRBJ1-3, the V gene TRBV9; D is unresolved. Germline V CDR1 and CDR2: SGDLS, YYNGEE. V lost 7 bases to trimming and J lost 0 bases, with 14 bases between them. This CDR3 region has 15 residues. The CDR3 region is CASSTALSSGNTIYF. CDR3 in DNA: TGTGCCAGCTCGACGGCCCTAAGCTCTGGAAACACCATATATTTT.

This rearrangement joins TRBV9 to TRBJ2-1, with a possible D match to TRBD2 (5 bases). V lost 0 bases and J lost 7, with 11 bases in between. This CDR3 spans 14 amino acids. Germline CDR1 reads SGDLS; CDR2 reads YYNGEE. The chain's CDR3 is CASSVGEGLNEQFF. The CDR3 bases are TGTGCCAGCAGCGTAGGTGAGGGTTTGAATGAGCAGTTCTTC.

The chain employs TRBV11-2 and TRBJ2-7, with D maybe TRBD1 (6 bases). The CDR3 contains 14 residues. With 0 bases removed from V and 3 bases from J, the gap between germline ends came to 9 bases. Germline CDR1 and CDR2: SGHAT and FQNNGV. CDR3 amino acids: CASSLEGTNYEQYF. CDR3 DNA: TGTGCCAGCAGCTTAGAAGGGACAAACTACGAGCAGTACTTC.

As concerns this clone: Distinct nucleotide sequences in the sample also encode this CDR3. The rearrangement links TRBV20-1 to TRBJ2-7; D not resolved. Germline CDR1 and CDR2: DFQATT and SNEGSKA (reference sequence). The germline V and J ends were trimmed by 5 bases and 1 base, with 6 bases remaining between them. The CDR3 runs to 11 residues. DNA for the CDR3: TGCAGTGCTGATGGGTCCTACGAGCAGTACTTC. This translates into CSADGSYEQYF.

This chain joins TRBV10-2 and TRBJ2-5; D might be TRBD1 or TRBD2, each matching 6 bases. This CDR3 spans 17 amino acids. Between the trimmed V and J ends, which lost 5 bases and 5 bases, there was a span of 24 bases. Germline CDR1 reads WSHSY; CDR2 reads SAAADI. Here the CDR3 reads CASSKGGTTSRLETQYF. CDR3 sequence (DNA): TGCGCCAGCAGTAAGGGGGGTACGACTAGTAGGTTGGAGACCCAGTACTTC.

V and J are TRBV27 and TRBJ2-1; 9 nucleotides agree with TRBD2. Per germline, CDR1 MNHEY and CDR2 SMNVEV (reference sequence). J gave up 7 bases and V 6 bases, and 10 bases lay outside the gene matches. This CDR3 is 15 amino acids long. The CDR3 loop is CASRPSGTFGNEQFF. Written as DNA, the CDR3 is TGTGCCAGCAGACCTAGCGGGACCTTTGGTAATGAGCAGTTCTTC.

This clone has only a few counts. The rearrangement links TRBV6-1 to TRBJ1-2; 9 bases match TRBD1. The germline gives CDR1 MNHNS, CDR2 SASEGT. CDR3 size: 16 residues. V lost 4 bases, J lost 2 bases, and 8 bases stayed unmatched. Written as DNA, the CDR3 is TGTGCCAGCAGTGCCTCACAGGGGGCCACGAACTATGGCTACACCTTC. Amino acid sequence: CASSASQGATNYGYTF.

For this clone: Other DNA sequences in this specimen translate into the identical CDR3. The gene calls are TRBV15 and TRBJ2-3; D call uncertain. The CDR3 consists of 11 residues. From germline, CDR1 is LNHNV and CDR2 YYDKDF (reference sequence). Trimming shortened V by 3 bases and J by 4 bases, and 2 bases separated the two germline ends. CDR3 in DNA: TGTGCCACCAGCAGGGCAGATACGCAGTATTTT. It encodes CATSRADTQYF.

The CDR3 DNA reads TGTGCCAGCTCACCTCACCGGGACTTAACCACCGGGGAGCTGTTTTTT. Translating it yields CASSPHRDLTTGELFF. The genes are TRBV18 and TRBJ2-2, with a weak D call TRBD2 (6 bases). Germline assignment: CDR1 KGHSH and CDR2 LQKENI. Trimming took off 3 bases at V and 4 bases at J, with 15 bases between the two ends. This CDR3 is 16 amino acids long.

The chain is built from TRBV7-3 and TRBJ1-1, with D perhaps TRBD1 (5 bases). Between the trimmed V and J ends, which lost 3 bases and 11 bases, there was a span of 16 bases. The CDR3 spans 13 residues. Germline V gives CDR1 SGHTA, CDR2 FQGTGA. The CDR3 spells CASSFQGRNEAFF. CDR3 DNA: TGTGCCAGCAGCTTTCAGGGTCGGAATGAGGCTTTCTTT.

The genes are TRBV4-1 and TRBJ2-3; no clear D gene. Germline V gives CDR1 MGHRA, CDR2 YSYEKL. This CDR3 is built from 12 residues. V shed 0 bases and J shed 7 bases, with 5 bases lying between them. In DNA form, the CDR3 reads TGCGCCAGCAGCCAAGAAAGGAATACGCAGTATTTT. As protein: CASSQERNTQYF.

J is TRBJ2-2 and V is TRBV6-1; D is possibly TRBD1 (6 bases). The germline V gene encodes CDR1 MNHNS and CDR2 SASEGT. The CDR3 sequence is 15 residues long. V lost 2 bases to trimming and J lost 1 base, with 8 bases between them. The CDR3 protein is CASSERGQNTGELFF. CDR3 bases: TGTGCCAGCAGTGAAAGGGGACAGAACACCGGGGAGCTGTTTTTT.